The 24 T cell receptor beta chains in this list originate from one sample, sequenced in a study of cytomegalovirus exposure and HLA in healthy donors. It was with 60 Vbeta and 13 Jbeta primers that the PCR ran. Sequencing used immunoSEQ multiplex PCR; TCRdb keeps in-frame clones, though not all of them. The data show over 150,000 clones, roughly 80% seen once. The sample comprised PBMCs. These receptors were collected from a male donor in good health and CMV-seropositive.

This chain links TRBV27 with TRBJ1-5, with D perhaps matching TRBD1 (5 bases). V was cut by 1 base and J by 0 bases, with 10 bases left in between. The CDR3 extends over 16 amino acids. Germline lookup yields CDR1 MNHEY and CDR2 SMNVEV (reference sequence). The CDR3 DNA reads as TGTGCCAGCAGTTTATTCGCGCAGGGTAGCAATCAGCCCCAGCATTTT. Translated: CASSLFAQGSNQPQHF.

The chain links TRBV6-5 to TRBJ1-5; D call uncertain. V lost 0 bases to trimming and J lost 7 bases, with 7 bases between them. The CDR3 loop spans 13 amino acids. Germline V gene data show CDR1 as MNHEY and CDR2 as SVGAGI. The CDR3, as DNA: TGTGCCAGCAGTTACTCGAGATCCCAGCCCCAGCATTTT. It codes for CASSYSRSQPQHF.

The J gene is TRBJ1-1, the V gene TRBV2, with a weak D call TRBD1 (6 bases). The CDR3 has 15 amino acids. Germline CDR1 SNHLY, CDR2 FYNNEI. The ends were cut back, 8 bases at V and 0 bases at J, with 16 bases in the middle. The DNA for the CDR3 is TGTGCCAGCGTCAGGGGCGAGCGAATGAACACTGAAGCTTTCTTT. Translation: CASVRGERMNTEAFF.

V is TRBV7-9 and J is TRBJ1-2; TRBD1 matches at 7 bases. With 5 bases clipped from V and 0 bases from J, the junction kept 6 bases outside the gene matches. The CDR3 sequence is 15 residues long. The germline V gene has CDR1 SEHNR and CDR2 FQNEAQ (reference sequence). CDR3 sequence (DNA): TGTGCCAGCAGCAAAAACAGGGGAGCTAACTATGGCTACACCTTC. Protein sequence: CASSKNRGANYGYTF.

V is TRBV5-1 and J is TRBJ2-5; D possibly corresponds to TRBD2 (6 bases). The CDR3 is 15 amino acids. CDR1 is SGHRS and CDR2 is YFSETQ in the germline V gene. V lost 0 bases and J 5 bases, leaving 14 bases between the germline ends. CDR3 sequence: CASSLGRPRGETQYF. The CDR3 bases are TGCGCCAGCAGCTTGGGACGCCCCCGGGGGGAGACCCAGTACTTC.

This rearrangement joins TRBV2 to TRBJ1-3; D not certain. The germline gives CDR1 SNHLY, CDR2 FYNNEI. Trimming left V 2 bases short and J 4 bases short, with 3 bases between. The CDR3 is 12 residues long. The CDR3: CASSELGNTIYF. In DNA form, the CDR3 reads TGTGCCAGCAGTGAACTGGGAAACACCATATATTTT.

The CDR3 loop is CASKDRAERYGYTF. Here the CDR3 DNA reads TGTGCCAGCAAAGACAGGGCGGAAAGATATGGCTACACCTTC. This rearrangement joins TRBV19 to TRBJ1-2; 7 positions agree with TRBD1. Germline trimming cut 9 bases from V and 5 bases from J; bases unmatched to any gene: 12. CDR3 length: 14 residues. Germline V gives CDR1 LNHDA, CDR2 SQIVND (reference sequence).

The DNA of the CDR3 is TGTGCCACCAGGGCTAGCAATCAGCCCCAGCATTTT. This sequence encodes CATRASNQPQHF. The rearrangement joins TRBV15 to TRBJ1-5; D call uncertain. The CDR3 has 12 amino acids. V dropped 6 bases and J dropped 0 bases, with 3 bases sitting between them. CDR1 LNHNV and CDR2 YYDKDF come from the germline V gene (reference sequence). Full variable domain (missing parts from reference TRBV15 and TRBJ1-5): DAMVIQNPRYQVTQFGKPVTLSCSQTLNHNVMYWYQQKSSQAPKLLFHYYDKDFNNEADTPDNFQSRRPNTSFCFLDIRSPGLGDTAMYLCATRASNQPQHFGDGTRLSIL.

This clone was seen more than once but under ten times. This chain uses TRBV6-5 with TRBJ2-3, with TRBD1 matching 7 bases. Germline trimming cut 4 bases from V and 4 bases from J; bases unmatched to any gene: 8. Germline V lookup: CDR1 MNHEY, CDR2 SVGAGI. The CDR3 length is 15 residues. DNA for the CDR3: TGTGCCAGCAGTTCCCAGACAGGGTCCCCAGATACGCAGTATTTT. It yields the protein CASSSQTGSPDTQYF.

This chain joins TRBV18 and TRBJ2-3; D call uncertain. Trimming pared 0 bases from V and 3 bases from J, leaving 10 bases between. CDR1 and CDR2 from the germline V gene are KGHSH and LQKENI. The CDR3 consists of 15 residues. The CDR3 is CASSPPAYRTDTQYF. CDR3 bases: TGTGCCAGCTCACCACCTGCTTACCGGACAGATACGCAGTATTTT.

The chain employs TRBV5-1 and TRBJ1-1; D perhaps matches TRBD1 (6 bases). The CDR3 spans 14 residues. The germline V gene has CDR1 SGHRS and CDR2 YFSETQ. Trimming pared 4 bases from V and 4 bases from J, leaving 14 bases between. This chain's CDR3 is CASSLGQTFTEAFF. CDR3 coding DNA: TGCGCCAGCAGCCTAGGACAGACCTTCACTGAAGCTTTCTTT.

The gene calls are TRBV10-3 and TRBJ1-5; 8 nucleotides match TRBD1. This CDR3 has 14 amino acids. Trimming removed 3 bases from V and 7 bases from J; junction bases left unmatched: 5. Germline V gives CDR1 ENHRY, CDR2 SYGVKD. CDR3 DNA: TGTGCCATCAGTGACGGACAGGGTGGGCAGCCCCAGCATTTT. Amino acid sequence: CAISDGQGGQPQHF.

V gene TRBV7-2 combines with J gene TRBJ2-2, with D possibly TRBD2 on 6 matching bases. This CDR3 is built from 16 residues. V was clipped by 5 bases and J by 1 base, with 14 bases between them. Looked up from germline, CDR1 is SGHTA and CDR2 is FQGNSA. The CDR3 is CASSPRGGWNTGELFF. The CDR3 region has the DNA TGTGCCAGCAGCCCCCGTGGAGGGTGGAACACCGGGGAGCTGTTTTTT.

The chain recombines TRBV2 with TRBJ2-1, with TRBD2 matching over 10 bases. Trimming cost V 1 base and J 0 bases; bases outside gene matches: 3. Germline assignment: CDR1 SNHLY and CDR2 FYNNEI. The CDR3 consists of 17 residues. The chain's CDR3 is CASSEDRLAGSYNEQFF. CDR3 DNA: TGTGCCAGCAGTGAAGATCGACTAGCGGGCTCCTACAATGAGCAGTTCTTC.

Here the CDR3 reads CASSLRVPSTDTQYF. The CDR3, as DNA: TGTGCCAGCAGTTTACGGGTACCCAGCACAGATACGCAGTATTTT. The rearrangement links TRBV27 to TRBJ2-3; D unclear. The CDR3 has 15 residues. Trimming cost V 2 bases and J 0 bases, with 9 bases left between them. Germline CDR1 reads MNHEY; CDR2 reads SMNVEV (reference sequence).

The chain couples TRBV19 to TRBJ1-2, with TRBD1 matching 10 bases. The CDR3 contains 17 residues. With 0 bases clipped from V and 4 bases from J, the junction kept 8 bases outside the gene matches. Germline CDR1 LNHDA, CDR2 SQIVND (reference sequence). The CDR3 here is CASSIDRGTGASYGYTF. The CDR3 DNA reads as TGTGCCAGTAGTATAGACCGCGGGACAGGGGCCTCCTATGGCTACACCTTC.

This chain links TRBV30 with TRBJ1-4; possibly TRBD1 for D (6 bases). From germline, CDR1 is GTSNPN and CDR2 SVGIG (reference sequence). This CDR3 region has 14 residues. V was clipped by 3 bases and J by 3 bases, with 11 bases between them. The CDR3 sequence is CAWRNRVSNEKLFF. Written as DNA, the CDR3 is TGTGCCTGGAGGAACAGGGTTTCTAATGAAAAACTGTTTTTT.

The chain joins TRBV4-3 to TRBJ2-2; 9 bases line up with TRBD1. The V segment lost 1 base and the J segment 6 bases; nucleotides outside the gene matches: 15. Germline CDR1 and CDR2: LGHNA and YSLEER. This CDR3 has 19 residues. In nucleotides, the CDR3 is TGCGCCAGCAGCCAAGGGGGACAGGGATCGTTCTTAGGTGCCGGGGAGCTGTTTTTT. Translation gives CASSQGGQGSFLGAGELFF.

V usage is TRBV29-1 and J usage is TRBJ2-3; a weak D match, TRBD1 (6 bases). The germline CDR1 and CDR2 sequences are SQVTM and ANQGSEA. Trimming removed 4 bases at V and 0 bases at J, with 11 bases between. The CDR3 totals 14 residues. The CDR3: CSVGRGSSTDTQYF. DNA for the CDR3: TGCAGCGTTGGCAGGGGCAGTAGCACAGATACGCAGTATTTT.

The chain employs TRBV5-1 and TRBJ2-5; 14 nucleotides align to TRBD2. The length of the CDR3 is 16 residues. Germline V gene sequence: CDR1 SGHRS, CDR2 YFSETQ. V lost 4 bases, J lost 1 base, and 3 bases stayed unmatched. The CDR3 DNA is TGCGCCAGCAGCAAGGGACTAGCGGGAGTCCAAGAGACCCAGTACTTC. Protein product: CASSKGLAGVQETQYF.

V and J are TRBV11-2 and TRBJ2-5; TRBD2 matches 12 bases. CDR3 length: 16 amino acids. V shed 1 base and J 4 bases; nucleotides not matched to a gene: 4. The germline gives CDR1 SGHAT, CDR2 FQNNGV. The CDR3, as DNA: TGTGCCAGCAGCTTAGTTTCGGGACTAGCGGGAGAGACCCAGTACTTC. Translated, it gives CASSLVSGLAGETQYF.

This clone occurred once. The genes are TRBV7-6 and TRBJ2-2, with TRBD2 matching over 8 bases. The V gene end was trimmed by 4 bases and the J gene end by 3 bases; junction bases not matched to a gene: 4. This CDR3 is built from 15 residues. Germline V CDR1 and CDR2: SGHVS, FNYEAQ. For the CDR3, the DNA is TGTGCCAGCAGCTCCCGGGGGGGCGACACCGGGGAGCTGTTTTTT. It translates to CASSSRGGDTGELFF.

V is TRBV5-6 and J is TRBJ1-2, with 8 bases matching TRBD1. The CDR3 extends over 13 amino acids. V was pared by 4 bases and J by 8 bases, with 7 bases of the junction left unmatched. The V gene's germline CDR1 is SGHDT and CDR2 YYEEEE. The CDR3 sequence is CASSPGQGDGYTF. As DNA, the CDR3 is TGTGCCAGCAGCCCAGGACAGGGAGACGGCTACACCTTC.

This sequence joins TRBV15 and TRBJ2-3; 9 nucleotides match TRBD2. J was trimmed by 1 base and V by 5 bases; bases with no gene match: 16. The germline CDR1 and CDR2 sequences are LNHNV and YYDKDF (reference sequence). This CDR3 has 19 amino acids. The CDR3 spells CATSQTGREGRGGTDTQYF. The CDR3, as DNA: TGTGCCACCAGCCAAACCGGGCGGGAGGGCCGGGGGGGCACAGATACGCAGTATTTT. Looking up the rest from reference TRBV15 and TRBJ2-3 gives the full variable domain: DAMVIQNPRYQVTQFGKPVTLSCSQTLNHNVMYWYQQKSSQAPKLLFHYYDKDFNNEADTPDNFQSRRPNTSFCFLDIRSPGLGDTAMYLCATSQTGREGRGGTDTQYFGPGTRLTVL.